This passage covers 20 T cell receptor beta chains from one sample sequenced in a study of shared clonotypes between healthy human individuals. TCRdb keeps only in-frame clones here, not all; method: immunoSEQ multiplex PCR. The sample has 2 million to 2.5 million clones; more than 90% are singletons. The sequenced sample consisted of naive CD4+ T cells sorted from blood. Noted subset: CD45RA+ positively selected. The receptors derive from a man aged 18 to 35 in good health.

Of note for this clone: Other DNA sequences in this sample translate to the same CDR3. The chain is built from TRBV29-1 and TRBJ2-2; TRBD1 is a possible D gene (5 bases). This CDR3 spans 12 amino acids. The V end was cut by 7 bases, the J end by 0 bases, with 6 bases between. Per germline, CDR1 SQVTM and CDR2 ANQGSEA. The CDR3 sequence: CSAGSNTGELFF. CDR3 in DNA: TGCAGCGCAGGGTCGAACACCGGGGAGCTGTTTTTT.

A note on this clone: Other nucleotide sequences in the sample specify the same CDR3. The chain carries TRBV19 and TRBJ1-1; TRBD1 might be the D (6 bases). The CDR3 is 14 residues long. The germline CDR1 and CDR2 sequences are LNHDA and SQIVND (reference sequence). With 1 base removed from V and 1 base from J, the gap between germline ends came to 7 bases. CDR3 amino acids: CASSIGTENTEAFF. CDR3 coding DNA: TGTGCCAGTAGTATAGGGACAGAGAACACTGAAGCTTTCTTT.

The chain has TRBV6-5 and TRBJ2-7, with D perhaps matching TRBD2 (5 bases). Germline lookup yields CDR1 MNHEY and CDR2 SVGAGI. Trimming cost V 6 bases and J 3 bases, with 12 bases left between them. The CDR3 loop spans 13 amino acids. CDR3 DNA sequence: TGTGCCAGCAGCCACGGCGGGTACTACGAGCAGTACTTC. Encoded protein: CASSHGGYYEQYF.

The chain has TRBV25-1 and TRBJ2-7; D not resolved. The length of the CDR3 is 12 residues. Per the germline V gene, CDR1 is MGHDK and CDR2 is SYGVNS. Trimming took off 0 bases at V and 9 bases at J, with 9 bases between the two ends. The CDR3: CASSEYRTGQYF. The CDR3 DNA sequence: TGTGCCAGCAGTGAATATAGAACCGGGCAGTACTTC.

Only one count was recorded for this clone. The genes are TRBV28 and TRBJ1-3; TRBD1 is a possible D gene (5 bases). The CDR3 extends over 14 amino acids. Germline loops: CDR1 MDHEN, CDR2 SYDVKM. V was trimmed by 1 base and J by 1 base, leaving 5 bases between them. DNA for the CDR3: TGTGCCAGCAGTTTATCAGGGTCTGGAAACACCATATATTTT. It specifies CASSLSGSGNTIYF.

The V gene is TRBV10-3, the J gene TRBJ1-5; 9 bases fit TRBD1. This CDR3 region has 14 residues. V gave up 10 bases and J gave up 0 bases; unmatched junction bases: 4. CDR1 ENHRY and CDR2 SYGVKD come from the germline V gene. CDR3 nucleotides: TGTGCCACACAGGGGGCTGATAGCAATCAGCCCCAGCATTTT. Its translation is CATQGADSNQPQHF.

The V and J genes are TRBV2 and TRBJ1-2; D might be TRBD1 (6 bases). Trimming removed 7 bases at V and 6 bases at J, with 18 bases between. This CDR3 has 14 residues. CDR1 is SNHLY, CDR2 FYNNEI, per germline. The chain's CDR3 is CASTQFPGVDGYTF. CDR3 nucleotide sequence: TGTGCCAGCACTCAGTTCCCAGGGGTGGATGGCTACACCTTC.

Of note for this clone: Other DNA sequences in the same sample also yield this CDR3. The V call is TRBV15, the J call TRBJ2-5, with 11 bases aligning to TRBD2. The V gene's germline CDR1 is LNHNV and CDR2 YYDKDF (reference sequence). V was clipped by 1 base and J by 4 bases; unmatched bases: 5. The CDR3 covers 16 residues. The CDR3 protein is CATSRGGLAGGETQYF. CDR3 DNA: TGTGCCACCAGCAGAGGAGGACTAGCGGGCGGAGAGACCCAGTACTTC.

The rearrangement joins TRBV7-9 to TRBJ1-4; D call uncertain. This CDR3 is built from 13 residues. Germline-derived CDR1 and CDR2 are SEHNR and FQNEAQ (reference sequence). V was clipped by 2 bases and J by 4 bases, with 5 bases between them. The CDR3 loop is CASSLSGNEKLFF. Here the CDR3 DNA reads TGTGCCAGCAGCTTAAGTGGTAATGAAAAACTGTTTTTT.

In regard to this clone: The identical CDR3 is also encoded by other nucleotide sequences in the sample. The chain joins TRBV9 to TRBJ2-2; D gene unclear. Germline V gene sequence: CDR1 SGDLS, CDR2 YYNGEE. The CDR3 runs 15 residues. With 2 bases removed from V and 1 base from J, the gap between germline ends came to 9 bases. The CDR3 DNA reads as TGTGCCAGCAGCGTTGTGGGGTGGAACACCGGGGAGCTGTTTTTT. Translated: CASSVVGWNTGELFF.

The chain joins TRBV5-1 to TRBJ2-2; D is perhaps TRBD1 (6 bases). CDR1 and CDR2 (germline): SGHRS, YFSETQ. The CDR3 contains 14 residues. Trimming stripped 5 bases from V and 5 bases from J, with 13 bases between. Here the CDR3 DNA reads TGCGCCAGCAGGTACGGACAGAAAACCGGGGAGCTGTTTTTT. This encodes CASRYGQKTGELFF.

The chain employs TRBV6-5 and TRBJ2-7; TRBD2 aligns across 7 bases. V lost 6 bases and J lost 0; bases outside the gene matches: 5. The CDR3 loop spans 14 amino acids. Germline CDR1 reads MNHEY; CDR2 reads SVGAGI. The CDR3 here is CASRTAGSSYEQYF. In DNA form, the CDR3 reads TGTGCCAGCAGGACAGCGGGGAGCTCCTACGAGCAGTACTTC.

This chain uses TRBV18 with TRBJ2-7; the D is unclear. Germline-derived CDR1 and CDR2 are KGHSH and LQKENI. The CDR3 is made up of 15 amino acids. Trimming took 3 bases from V and 0 from J, leaving 12 bases between them. CDR3 nucleotide sequence: TGTGCCAGCTCACCCGGACGGCCGGACTCCTACGAGCAGTACTTC. It is translated as CASSPGRPDSYEQYF.

The chain links TRBV2 to TRBJ2-2; 8 positions match TRBD1. Germline V lookup: CDR1 SNHLY, CDR2 FYNNEI. Germline trimming cut 4 bases from V and 6 bases from J; bases unmatched to any gene: 4. This CDR3 is built from 14 residues. The CDR3 here is CASSANRGSGELFF. The CDR3 DNA sequence: TGTGCCAGCAGTGCGAACAGGGGGTCCGGGGAGCTGTTTTTT. Supplemented by reference TRBV2 and TRBJ2-2, the full variable domain reads EPEVTQTPSHQVTQMGQEVILRCVPISNHLYFYWYRQILGQKVEFLVSFYNNEISEKSEIFDDQFSVERPDGSNFTLKIRSTKLEDSAMYFCASSANRGSGELFFGEGSRLTVL.

The rearrangement links TRBV20-1 to TRBJ2-5; the D is unclear. The CDR3 is made up of 11 amino acids. The V end was cut by 1 base, the J end by 5 bases, with 5 bases between. Germline-derived CDR1 and CDR2 are DFQATT and SNEGSKA (reference sequence). CDR3 in amino acids: CSARADETQYF. CDR3 DNA: TGCAGTGCTAGAGCGGACGAGACCCAGTACTTC.

About this clone: This sample includes further DNA sequences coding for the same CDR3. The chain carries TRBV18 and TRBJ2-7; 11 nucleotides align to TRBD1. This CDR3 has 15 residues. Germline CDR1 reads KGHSH; CDR2 reads LQKENI. J lost 4 bases, V lost 0 bases, and 2 bases had no gene match. CDR3 coding DNA: TGTGCCAGCTCACCACCGGGACAGGGGGGGTACGAGCAGTACTTC. Amino acid sequence: CASSPPGQGGYEQYF.

The rearrangement links TRBV18 to TRBJ2-7, with 10 bases identical to TRBD1. The CDR3 sequence is 16 residues long. Looked up from germline, CDR1 is KGHSH and CDR2 is LQKENI. With 1 base clipped from V and 6 bases from J, the junction kept 9 bases outside the gene matches. CDR3 nucleotides: TGTGCCAGCTCACCACTAGGGACAGGGGCCCTCTCCGAGCAGTACTTC. Amino acids: CASSPLGTGALSEQYF.

The V gene is TRBV5-4, the J gene TRBJ2-7; D ambiguous. Germline V gene data show CDR1 as SGHNT and CDR2 as YYREEE (reference sequence). The CDR3 length is 15 residues. V was shortened by 0 bases and J by 2 bases, with 12 bases between the two germline ends. CDR3 sequence reads: CASSLAEGQAYEQYF. The CDR3 DNA follows: TGTGCCAGCAGCTTGGCCGAAGGGCAAGCCTACGAGCAGTACTTC.

The chain employs TRBV7-2 and TRBJ1-3; D not resolved. The CDR3 runs to 15 residues. Germline V gene lookup returns CDR1 SGHTA and CDR2 FQGNSA. V was cut by 2 bases and J by 2 bases, with 10 bases left in between. CDR3: CASSLWVTAGNTIYF. CDR3 sequence (DNA): TGTGCCAGCAGCTTATGGGTAACTGCTGGAAACACCATATATTTT.

The gene calls are TRBV5-1 and TRBJ2-7; 12 bases align to TRBD1. The CDR3 totals 17 residues. In germline, CDR1 is SGHRS, CDR2 YFSETQ. The V gene end was trimmed by 3 bases and the J gene end by 5 bases; junction bases not matched to a gene: 12. The CDR3 region has the DNA TGCGCCAGCAGCTGGGGATCGGGACAGGGGGCCACCCACGAGCAGTACTTC. Its translation is CASSWGSGQGATHEQYF.